The clone carrying this T cell receptor (beta chain) has a single count. The CDR3 sequence is 13 residues long. V was cut by 3 bases and J by 0 bases, with 6 bases left in between. Libraries were prepared by immunoSEQ multiplex PCR; TCRdb keeps only in-frame clonotypes and omits some of them. The sample lists 50,000 to 75,000 clones, over 75% occurring once. The data derive from a study of blood T cell repertoires in COVID-19. The chain employs TRBV12-3 or TRBV12-4 and TRBJ2-7; a weak D match, TRBD1 (6 bases). This receptor was identified in a man in his sixties with acute or convalescent COVID-19. Sequencing used peripheral blood. The CDR3: CASSLGASYEQYF. The CDR3 nucleotides read TGTGCCAGCAGTTTGGGGGCCTCCTACGAGCAGTACTTC.